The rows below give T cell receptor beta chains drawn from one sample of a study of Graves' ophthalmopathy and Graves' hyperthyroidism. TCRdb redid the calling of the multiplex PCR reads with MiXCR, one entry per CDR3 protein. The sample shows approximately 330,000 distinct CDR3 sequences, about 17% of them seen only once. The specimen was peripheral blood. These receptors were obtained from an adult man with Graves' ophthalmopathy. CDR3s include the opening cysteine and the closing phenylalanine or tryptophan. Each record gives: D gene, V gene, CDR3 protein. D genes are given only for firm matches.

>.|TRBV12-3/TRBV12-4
CASSFRAGGKNIQYF
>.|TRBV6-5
CASSYLLGNTEALF
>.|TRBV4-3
CASSREGLVSPLHF
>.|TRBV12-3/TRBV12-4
CASSLWGARGNTIYF
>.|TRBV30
CAWEARSSYEQYF
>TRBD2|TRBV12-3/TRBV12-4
CASRDPSGTQYEQYF
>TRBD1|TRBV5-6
CASTNRGFGETQYF
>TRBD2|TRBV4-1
CASSQAGLDYEQYF
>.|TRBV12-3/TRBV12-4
CASSFTGAGYYEQYF
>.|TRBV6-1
CASSKEDTYGYTF
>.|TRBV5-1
CASSSQTSTRRSGANVLTF
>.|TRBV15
CATSPTKDYGYTF
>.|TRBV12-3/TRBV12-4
CASSLGQRETQYF
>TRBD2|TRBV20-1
CSANPTSGTRETQYF
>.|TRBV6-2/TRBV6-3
CASSYQDRDRTQYF
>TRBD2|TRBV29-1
CSVEYSGGRNTGELFF
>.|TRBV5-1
CASSFLSSGDGYTF
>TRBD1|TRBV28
CASSLWGQTYSNQPQHF
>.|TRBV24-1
CATSASEETQYF
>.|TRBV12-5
CASGLMENTEAFF
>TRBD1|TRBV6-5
CASSSGRGETQYF
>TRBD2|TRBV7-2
CASSPGGAPPGELFF
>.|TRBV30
CAWSPARRPYNEQFF
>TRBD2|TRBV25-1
CASRPTSGSPEETQYF
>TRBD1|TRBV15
CATSREAGTGGAGYTF
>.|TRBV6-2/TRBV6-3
CASSYSGTSGTQYF
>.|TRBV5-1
CASSLVNSRYSYEQYF
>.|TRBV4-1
CASSHSGTNEKLFF
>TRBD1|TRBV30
CAWSRDRDFYNSPLHF
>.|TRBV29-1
CSADDRIGETQYF
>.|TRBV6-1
CASSVTGGQPQHF
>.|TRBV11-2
CASSPGPARTEAFF
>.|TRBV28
CASSRTGSNQPQHF
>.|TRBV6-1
CASSVNSGVLTEAFF
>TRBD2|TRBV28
CASSSGTSGRGAETQYF
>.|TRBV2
CASRREQDDSPLHF
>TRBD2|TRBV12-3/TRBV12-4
CASRPSGGLYEQYF
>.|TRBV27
CASSRGTGSPLHF
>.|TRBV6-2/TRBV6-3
CASSYGHERPGELFF